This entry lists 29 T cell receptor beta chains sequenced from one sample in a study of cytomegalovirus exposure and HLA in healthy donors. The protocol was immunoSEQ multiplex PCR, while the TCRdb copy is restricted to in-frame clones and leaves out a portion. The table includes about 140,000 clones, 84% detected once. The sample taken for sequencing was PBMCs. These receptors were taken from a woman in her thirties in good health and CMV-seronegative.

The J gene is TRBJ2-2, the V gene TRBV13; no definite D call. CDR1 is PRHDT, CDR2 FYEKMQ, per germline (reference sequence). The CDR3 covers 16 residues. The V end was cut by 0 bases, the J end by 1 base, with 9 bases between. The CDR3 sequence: CASSLGLQMNTGELFF. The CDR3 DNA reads TGTGCCAGCAGCTTAGGCCTGCAGATGAACACCGGGGAGCTGTTTTTT.

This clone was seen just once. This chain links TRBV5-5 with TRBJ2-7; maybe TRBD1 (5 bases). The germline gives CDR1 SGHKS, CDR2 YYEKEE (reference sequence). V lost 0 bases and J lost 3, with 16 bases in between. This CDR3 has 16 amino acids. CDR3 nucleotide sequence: TGTGCCAGCAGCTTGGCCGGCCAGGGCGACCTCTACGAGCAGTACTTC. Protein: CASSLAGQGDLYEQYF.

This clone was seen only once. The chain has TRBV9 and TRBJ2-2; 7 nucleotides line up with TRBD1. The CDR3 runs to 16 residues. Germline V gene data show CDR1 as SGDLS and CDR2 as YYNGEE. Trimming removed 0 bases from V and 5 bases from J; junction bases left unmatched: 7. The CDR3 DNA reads TGTGCCAGCAGCGTAGCTACGGGACAGCTTACCGGGGAGCTGTTTTTT. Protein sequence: CASSVATGQLTGELFF.

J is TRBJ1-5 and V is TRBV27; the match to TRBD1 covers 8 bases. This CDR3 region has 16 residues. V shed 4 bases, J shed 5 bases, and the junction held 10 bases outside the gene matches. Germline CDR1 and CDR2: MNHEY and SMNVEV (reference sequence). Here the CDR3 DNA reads TGTGCCAGCAGTTCAGGACAGGGACGTTTGGATCAGCCCCAGCATTTT. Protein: CASSSGQGRLDQPQHF.

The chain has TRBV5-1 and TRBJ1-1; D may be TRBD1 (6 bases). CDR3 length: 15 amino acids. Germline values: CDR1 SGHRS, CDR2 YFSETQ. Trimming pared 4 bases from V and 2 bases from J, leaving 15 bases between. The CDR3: CASSAYSGGNTEAFF. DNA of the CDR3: TGCGCCAGCAGCGCGTATTCGGGGGGCAACACTGAAGCTTTCTTT.

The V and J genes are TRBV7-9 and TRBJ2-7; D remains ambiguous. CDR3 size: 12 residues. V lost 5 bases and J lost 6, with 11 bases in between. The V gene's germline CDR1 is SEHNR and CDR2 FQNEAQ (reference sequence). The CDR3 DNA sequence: TGTGCCAGCAGCCGACAATCCGGCGAGCAGTACTTC. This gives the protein CASSRQSGEQYF.

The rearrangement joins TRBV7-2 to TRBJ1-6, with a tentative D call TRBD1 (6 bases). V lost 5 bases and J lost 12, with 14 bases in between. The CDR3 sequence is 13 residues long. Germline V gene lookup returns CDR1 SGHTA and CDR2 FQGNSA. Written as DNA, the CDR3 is TGTGCCAGCAGCGGAAACAGGGACCTACCCCTCCACTTT. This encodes CASSGNRDLPLHF.

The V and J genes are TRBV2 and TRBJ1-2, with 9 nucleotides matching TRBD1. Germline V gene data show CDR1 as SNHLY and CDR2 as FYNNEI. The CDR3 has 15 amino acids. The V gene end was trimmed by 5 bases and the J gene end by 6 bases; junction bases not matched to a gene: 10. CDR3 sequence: CASSQRGTGSDGYTF. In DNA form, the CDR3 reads TGTGCCAGCAGTCAGAGGGGGACAGGGAGTGATGGCTACACCTTC.

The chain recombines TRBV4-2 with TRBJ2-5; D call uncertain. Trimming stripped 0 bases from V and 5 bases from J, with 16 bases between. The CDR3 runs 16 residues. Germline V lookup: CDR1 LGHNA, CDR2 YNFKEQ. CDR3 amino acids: CASSQELRPPLETQYF. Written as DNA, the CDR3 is TGTGCCAGCAGCCAAGAACTAAGACCCCCCTTGGAGACCCAGTACTTC.

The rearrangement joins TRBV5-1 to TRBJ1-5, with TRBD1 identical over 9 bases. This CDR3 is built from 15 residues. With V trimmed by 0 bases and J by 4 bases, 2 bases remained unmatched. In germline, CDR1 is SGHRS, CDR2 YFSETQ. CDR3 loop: CASSLDRGPNQPQHF. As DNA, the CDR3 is TGCGCCAGCAGCTTGGACAGGGGGCCAAATCAGCCCCAGCATTTT.

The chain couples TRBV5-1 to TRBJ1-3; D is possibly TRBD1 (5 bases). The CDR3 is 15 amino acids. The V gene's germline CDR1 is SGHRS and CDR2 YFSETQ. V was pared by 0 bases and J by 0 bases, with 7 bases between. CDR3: CASSLGQFSGNTIYF. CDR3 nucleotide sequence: TGCGCCAGCAGCTTGGGACAGTTCTCTGGAAACACCATATATTTT. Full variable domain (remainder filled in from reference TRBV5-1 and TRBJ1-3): KAGVTQTPRYLIKTRGQQVTLSCSPISGHRSVSWYQQTPGQGLQFLFEYFSETQRNKGNFPGRFSGRQFSNSRSEMNVSTLELGDSALYLCASSLGQFSGNTIYFGEGSWLTVV.

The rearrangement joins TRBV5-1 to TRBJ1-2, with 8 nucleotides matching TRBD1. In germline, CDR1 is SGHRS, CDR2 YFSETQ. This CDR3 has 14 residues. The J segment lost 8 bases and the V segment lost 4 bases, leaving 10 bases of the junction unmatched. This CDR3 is CASSTEGTGPGYTF. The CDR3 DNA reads TGCGCCAGCAGCACGGAAGGGACAGGCCCAGGCTACACCTTC.

CDR3 coding DNA: TGCGCCAGCAGCTTGCTAACAGGGGGTGGAGATACGCAGTATTTT. Residues: CASSLLTGGGDTQYF. V usage is TRBV5-1 and J usage is TRBJ2-3; 8 nucleotides match TRBD1. Trimming cost V 1 base and J 5 bases; bases outside gene matches: 6. CDR3 size: 15 residues. The germline V gene encodes CDR1 SGHRS and CDR2 YFSETQ.

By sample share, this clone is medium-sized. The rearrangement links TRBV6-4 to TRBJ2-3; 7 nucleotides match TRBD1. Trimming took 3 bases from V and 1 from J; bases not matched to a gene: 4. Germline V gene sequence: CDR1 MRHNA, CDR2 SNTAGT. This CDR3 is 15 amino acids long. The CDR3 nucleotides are TGTGCCAGCAGTGAGGAAGGACAGGGCACAGATACGCAGTATTTT. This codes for CASSEEGQGTDTQYF.

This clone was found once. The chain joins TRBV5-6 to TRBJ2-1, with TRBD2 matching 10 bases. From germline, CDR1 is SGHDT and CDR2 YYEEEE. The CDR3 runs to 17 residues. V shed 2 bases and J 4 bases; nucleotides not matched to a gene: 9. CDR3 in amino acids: CASSFSSGGRGYNEQFF. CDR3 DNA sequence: TGTGCCAGCAGCTTTTCTAGCGGGGGCCGAGGGTACAATGAGCAGTTCTTC.

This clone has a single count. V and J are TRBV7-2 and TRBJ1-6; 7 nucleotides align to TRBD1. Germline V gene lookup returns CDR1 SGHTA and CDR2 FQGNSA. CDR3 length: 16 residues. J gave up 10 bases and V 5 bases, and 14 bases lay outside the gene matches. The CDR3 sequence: CASSPDRQGLGSPLHF. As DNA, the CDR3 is TGTGCCAGCAGCCCGGATAGACAGGGATTGGGGTCACCCCTCCACTTT. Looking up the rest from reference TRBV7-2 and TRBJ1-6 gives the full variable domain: GAGVSQSPSNKVTEKGKDVELRCDPISGHTALYWYRQSLGQGLEFLIYFQGNSAPDKSGLPSDRFSAERTGGSVSTLTIQRTQQEDSAVYLCASSPDRQGLGSPLHFGNGTRLTVT.

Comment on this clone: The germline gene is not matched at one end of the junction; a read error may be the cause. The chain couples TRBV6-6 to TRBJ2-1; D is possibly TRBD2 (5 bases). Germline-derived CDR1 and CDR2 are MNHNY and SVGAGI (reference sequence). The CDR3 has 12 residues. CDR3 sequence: CASSYDYDEQFF. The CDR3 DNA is TGTGCCAGCAGCTATGACTACGATGAGCAGTTCTTC.

The CDR3 coding sequence is TGTGCCAGCAGCCCTGAGCCAGGGTGGGAGACCCAGTACTTC. Translating it yields CASSPEPGWETQYF. The chain has TRBV7-2 and TRBJ2-5, with D possibly being TRBD1 (5 bases). V lost 5 bases to trimming and J lost 5 bases, with 15 bases between them. CDR1 SGHTA and CDR2 FQGNSA come from the germline V gene. The CDR3 covers 14 residues.

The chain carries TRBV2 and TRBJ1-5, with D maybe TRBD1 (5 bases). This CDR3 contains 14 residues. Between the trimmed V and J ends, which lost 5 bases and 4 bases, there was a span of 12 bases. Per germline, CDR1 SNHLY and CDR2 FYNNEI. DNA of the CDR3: TGTGCCAGCAGTAGGCAGGGAGGGAATCAGCCCCAGCATTTT. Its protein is CASSRQGGNQPQHF.

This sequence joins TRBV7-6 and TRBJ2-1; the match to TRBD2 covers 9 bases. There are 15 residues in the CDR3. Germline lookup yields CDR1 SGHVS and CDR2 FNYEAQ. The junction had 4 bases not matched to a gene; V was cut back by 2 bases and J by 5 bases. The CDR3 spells CASSLWAGGHNEQFF. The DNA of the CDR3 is TGTGCCAGCAGCTTATGGGCGGGGGGGCACAATGAGCAGTTCTTC.

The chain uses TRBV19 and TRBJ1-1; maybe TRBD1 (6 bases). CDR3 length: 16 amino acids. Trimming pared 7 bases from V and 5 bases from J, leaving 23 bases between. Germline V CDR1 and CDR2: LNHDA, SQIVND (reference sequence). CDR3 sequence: CASIERGGGLGTEAFF. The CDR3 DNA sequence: TGTGCCAGTATAGAACGGGGTGGGGGCTTAGGGACTGAAGCTTTCTTT.

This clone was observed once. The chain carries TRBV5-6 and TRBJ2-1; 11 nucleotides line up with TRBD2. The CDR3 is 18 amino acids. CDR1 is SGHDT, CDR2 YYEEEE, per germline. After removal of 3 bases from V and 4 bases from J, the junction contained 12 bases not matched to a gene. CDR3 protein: CASSSSISGGVLYNEQFF. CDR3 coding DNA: TGTGCCAGCAGCTCCTCGATTAGCGGGGGGGTACTATACAATGAGCAGTTCTTC.

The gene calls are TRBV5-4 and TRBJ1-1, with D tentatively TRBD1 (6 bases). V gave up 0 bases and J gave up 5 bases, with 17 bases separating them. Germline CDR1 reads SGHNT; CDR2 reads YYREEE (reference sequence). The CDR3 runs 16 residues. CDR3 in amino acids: CASSLGRIGRGTEAFF. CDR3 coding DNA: TGTGCCAGCAGCTTGGGAAGAATAGGCAGGGGAACTGAAGCTTTCTTT.

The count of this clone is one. The CDR3 region is CAISESSPGGNTEAFF. The CDR3 DNA follows: TGTGCCATCAGTGAGAGTTCCCCCGGAGGGAACACTGAAGCTTTCTTT. V gene TRBV10-3 combines with J gene TRBJ1-1; D unresolved. Per the germline V gene, CDR1 is ENHRY and CDR2 is SYGVKD. The V gene lost 2 bases and the J gene lost 1 base, with 14 bases spanning the gap. The CDR3 sequence is 16 residues long.

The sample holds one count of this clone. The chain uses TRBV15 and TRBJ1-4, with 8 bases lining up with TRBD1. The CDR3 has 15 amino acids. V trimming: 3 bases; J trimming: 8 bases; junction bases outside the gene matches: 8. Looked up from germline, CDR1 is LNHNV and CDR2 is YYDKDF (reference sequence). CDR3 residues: CATSRSTGGGEKLFF. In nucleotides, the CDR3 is TGTGCCACCAGCAGGTCAACAGGGGGGGGCGAAAAACTGTTTTTT.

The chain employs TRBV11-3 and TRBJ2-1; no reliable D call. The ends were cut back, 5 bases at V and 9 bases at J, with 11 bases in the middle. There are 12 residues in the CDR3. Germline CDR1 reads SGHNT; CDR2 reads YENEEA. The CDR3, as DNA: TGTGCCAGCAGCCTGCTCCCCGGTGAGCAGTTCTTC. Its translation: CASSLLPGEQFF.

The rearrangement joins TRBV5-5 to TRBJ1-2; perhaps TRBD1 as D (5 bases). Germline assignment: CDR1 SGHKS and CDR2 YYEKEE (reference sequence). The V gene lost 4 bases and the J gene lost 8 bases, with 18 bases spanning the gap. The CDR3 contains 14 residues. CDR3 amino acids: CASSIDSSQSGYTF. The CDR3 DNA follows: TGTGCCAGCAGCATAGACAGCTCCCAGTCGGGCTACACCTTC. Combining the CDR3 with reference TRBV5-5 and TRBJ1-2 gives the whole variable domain DAGVTQSPTHLIKTRGQQVTLRCSPISGHKSVSWYQQVLGQGPQFIFQYYEKEERGRGNFPDRFSARQFPNYSSELNVNALLLGDSALYLCASSIDSSQSGYTFGSGTRLTVV.

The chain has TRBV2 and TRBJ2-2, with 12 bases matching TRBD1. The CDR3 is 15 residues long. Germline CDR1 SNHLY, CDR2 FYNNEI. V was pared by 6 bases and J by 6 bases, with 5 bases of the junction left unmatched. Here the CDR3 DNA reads TGTGCCAGCAGCCGGGACAGGGGGCAAGCCGGGGAGCTGTTTTTT. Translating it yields CASSRDRGQAGELFF.

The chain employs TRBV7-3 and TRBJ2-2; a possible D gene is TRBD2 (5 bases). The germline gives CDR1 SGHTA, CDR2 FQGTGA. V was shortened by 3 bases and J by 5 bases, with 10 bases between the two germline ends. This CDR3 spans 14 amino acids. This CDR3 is CASSLSGGTGELFF. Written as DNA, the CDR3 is TGTGCCAGCAGCTTGTCGGGCGGGACCGGGGAGCTGTTTTTT. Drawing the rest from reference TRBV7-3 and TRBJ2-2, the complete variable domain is GAGVSQTPSNKVTEKGKYVELRCDPISGHTALYWYRQSLGQGPEFLIYFQGTGAADDSGLPNDRFFAVRPEGSVSTLKIQRTERGDSAVYLCASSLSGGTGELFFGEGSRLTVL.